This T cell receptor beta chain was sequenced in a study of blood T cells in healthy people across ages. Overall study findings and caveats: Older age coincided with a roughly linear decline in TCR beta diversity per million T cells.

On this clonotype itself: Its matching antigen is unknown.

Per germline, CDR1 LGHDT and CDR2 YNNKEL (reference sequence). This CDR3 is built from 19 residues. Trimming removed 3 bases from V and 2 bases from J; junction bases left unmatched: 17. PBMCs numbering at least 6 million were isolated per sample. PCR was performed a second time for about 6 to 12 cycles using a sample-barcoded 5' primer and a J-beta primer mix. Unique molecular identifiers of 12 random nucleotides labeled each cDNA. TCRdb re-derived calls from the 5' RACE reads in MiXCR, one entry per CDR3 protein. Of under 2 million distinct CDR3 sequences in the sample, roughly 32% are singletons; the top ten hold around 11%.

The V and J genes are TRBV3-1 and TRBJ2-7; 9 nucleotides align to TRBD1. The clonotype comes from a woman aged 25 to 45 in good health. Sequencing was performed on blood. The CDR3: CASSQDRDRETGDTYEQYF. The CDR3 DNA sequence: TGTGCCAGCAGCCAGGACCGGGACAGGGAGACCGGGGACACCTACGAGCAGTACTTC.